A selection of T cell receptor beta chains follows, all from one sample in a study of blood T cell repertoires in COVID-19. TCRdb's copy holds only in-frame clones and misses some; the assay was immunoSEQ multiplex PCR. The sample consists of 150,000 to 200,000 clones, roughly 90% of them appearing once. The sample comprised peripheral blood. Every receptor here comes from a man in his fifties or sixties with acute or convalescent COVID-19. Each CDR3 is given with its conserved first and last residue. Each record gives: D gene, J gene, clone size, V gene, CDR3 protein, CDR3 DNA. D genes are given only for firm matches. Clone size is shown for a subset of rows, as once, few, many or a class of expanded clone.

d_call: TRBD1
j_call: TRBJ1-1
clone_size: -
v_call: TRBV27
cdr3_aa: CASSLGQGFTEAFF
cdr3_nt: TGTGCCAGCAGTTTGGGACAGGGATTCACTGAAGCTTTCTTT

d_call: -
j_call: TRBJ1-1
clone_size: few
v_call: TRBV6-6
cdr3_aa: CASSPRQGFTEAFF
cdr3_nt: TGTGCCAGCAGCCCCCGGCAGGGGTTCACTGAAGCTTTCTTT

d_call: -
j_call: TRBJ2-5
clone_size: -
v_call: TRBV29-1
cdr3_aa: CSVGGVVGAFVETQYF
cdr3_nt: TGCAGCGTTGGGGGAGTAGTGGGGGCATTTGTGGAGACCCAGTACTTC

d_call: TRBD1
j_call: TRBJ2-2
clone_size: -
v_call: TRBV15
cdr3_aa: CATSRLEGDRGPGDTGELFF
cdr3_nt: TGTGCCACCAGCAGACTTGAGGGAGACAGGGGGCCCGGGGACACCGGGGAGCTGTTTTTT

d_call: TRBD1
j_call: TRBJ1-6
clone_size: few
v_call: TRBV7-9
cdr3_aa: CASSSGDRGGSPLHF
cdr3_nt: TGTGCCAGCAGCTCTGGGGACAGGGGGGGGTCACCCCTCCACTTT

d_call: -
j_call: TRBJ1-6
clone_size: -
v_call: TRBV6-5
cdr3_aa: CANNGGQNNSPLHF
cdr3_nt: TGTGCCAATAACGGAGGACAGAATAATTCACCCCTCCACTTT

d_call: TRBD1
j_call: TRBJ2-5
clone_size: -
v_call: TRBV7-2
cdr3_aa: CASDRQGRETQYF
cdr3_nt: TGTGCCAGCGACCGACAGGGTCGAGAGACCCAGTACTTC

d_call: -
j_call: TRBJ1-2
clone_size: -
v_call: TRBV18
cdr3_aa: CASSPSRDTYGYTF
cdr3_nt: TGTGCCAGCTCACCGTCCCGGGACACCTATGGCTACACCTTC

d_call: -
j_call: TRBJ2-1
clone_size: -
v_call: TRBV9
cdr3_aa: CASSVGGSGLSSYNEQFF
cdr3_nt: TGTGCCAGCAGCGTAGGGGGTAGCGGATTAAGCTCCTACAATGAGCAGTTCTTC

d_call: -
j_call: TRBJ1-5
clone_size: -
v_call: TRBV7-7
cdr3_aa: CASSLSAGQPQHF
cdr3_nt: TGTGCTAGCAGCTTAAGTGCGGGGCAGCCCCAGCATTTT

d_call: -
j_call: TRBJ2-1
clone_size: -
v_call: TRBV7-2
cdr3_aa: CASSFPIQGGSYNEQFF
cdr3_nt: TGTGCCAGCAGCTTCCCTATACAGGGTGGGTCCTACAATGAGCAGTTCTTC

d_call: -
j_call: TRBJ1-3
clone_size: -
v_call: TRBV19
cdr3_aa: CASSRGLGNTIYF
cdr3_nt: TGTGCCAGTAGTCGGGGTCTTGGAAACACCATATATTTT

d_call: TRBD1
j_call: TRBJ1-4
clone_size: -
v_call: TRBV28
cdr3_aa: CACGGTGGEKLFF
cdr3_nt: TGTGCCTGCGGCGGGACAGGGGGTGAAAAACTGTTTTTT

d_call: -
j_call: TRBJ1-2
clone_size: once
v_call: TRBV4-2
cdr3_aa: CASSQDGAGSNYGYTF
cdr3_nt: TGTGCCAGCAGCCAAGATGGGGCAGGGTCTAACTATGGCTACACCTTC

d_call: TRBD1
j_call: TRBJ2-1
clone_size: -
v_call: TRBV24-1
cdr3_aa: CATSENRGYNEQFF
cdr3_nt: TGTGCCACCAGTGAAAACAGGGGCTACAATGAGCAGTTCTTC

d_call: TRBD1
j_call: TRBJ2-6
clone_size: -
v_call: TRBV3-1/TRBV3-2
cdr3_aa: CASSQDRAATSGANVLTF
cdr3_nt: TGTGCCAGCAGCCAGGACAGGGCCGCCACCTCTGGGGCCAACGTCCTGACTTTC

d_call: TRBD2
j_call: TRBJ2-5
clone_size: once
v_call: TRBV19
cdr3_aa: CASSPLAGGPTRYETQYF
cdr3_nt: TGTGCCAGTAGTCCACTAGCGGGGGGGCCAACTCGTTATGAGACCCAGTACTTC

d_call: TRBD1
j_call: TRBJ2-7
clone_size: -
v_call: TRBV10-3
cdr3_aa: CAIIPGQGDYEQYF
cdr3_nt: TGTGCCATCATTCCGGGACAGGGCGATTACGAGCAGTACTTC

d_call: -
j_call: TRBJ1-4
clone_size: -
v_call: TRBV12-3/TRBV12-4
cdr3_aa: CASRDTNEKLFF
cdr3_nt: TGTGCCAGCCGGGACACCAATGAAAAACTGTTTTTT

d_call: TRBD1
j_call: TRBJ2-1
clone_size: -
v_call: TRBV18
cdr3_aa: CASSPGTGGYNEQFF
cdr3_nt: TGTGCCAGCTCTCCCGGGACAGGGGGATACAATGAGCAGTTCTTC

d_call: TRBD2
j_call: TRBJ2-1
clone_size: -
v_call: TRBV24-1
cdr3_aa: CATSDFQRGAYNEQFF
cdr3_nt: TGTGCCACCAGTGATTTTCAGCGGGGGGCCTACAATGAGCAGTTCTTC

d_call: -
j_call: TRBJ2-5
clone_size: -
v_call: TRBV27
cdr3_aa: CASSPSYEDGETQYF
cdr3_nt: TGTGCCAGCAGTCCTTCATATGAGGATGGGGAGACCCAGTACTTC